The rows below give T cell receptor beta chains drawn from one sample of a study of T cell repertoires in cytomegalovirus infection. TCRdb passed the reads through MiXCR, listing each CDR3 protein once. Of 250,000 to 300,000 distinct CDR3 sequences listed, less than 25% are singletons. Their specific antigens are unknown. This sample comprised cultured PBMCs, obtained from culture after CMV antigen stimulation. These receptors came from a human donor in good health (CMV status not recorded). Some clones in this sample may be carry-over from other donors' samples. The CDR3 runs from the conserved cysteine through the conserved F or W. The order of the fields is clone size, V gene, D gene, J gene, CDR3 protein, CDR3 DNA. D genes are given only for firm matches. Size is stated for part of the rows, as once, few or many counts, or as a class when the clone is expanded.

clone_size: few
v_call: TRBV12-3/TRBV12-4
d_call: NA
j_call: TRBJ1-6
cdr3_aa: CASTRGMISPLHF
cdr3_nt: TGTGCCAGCACCCGGGGTATGATTTCACCCCTCCACTTT

clone_size: many
v_call: TRBV7-6
d_call: NA
j_call: TRBJ2-5
cdr3_aa: CASSLGSPTGIQTQYF
cdr3_nt: TGTGCCAGCAGCTTAGGCTCCCCTACAGGGATTCAGACCCAGTACTTC

clone_size: few
v_call: TRBV7-9
d_call: NA
j_call: TRBJ2-2
cdr3_aa: CASSLDRRRTGELFF
cdr3_nt: TGTGCCAGCAGCTTAGACCGGAGACGGACCGGGGAGCTGTTTTTT

clone_size: NA
v_call: TRBV29-1
d_call: NA
j_call: TRBJ1-3
cdr3_aa: CSPIRVSGNTIYF
cdr3_nt: TGCAGTCCTATCAGGGTCTCTGGAAACACCATATATTTT

clone_size: NA
v_call: TRBV23-1
d_call: TRBD1
j_call: TRBJ2-4
cdr3_aa: CASSTPGQGGTEAKNIQYF
cdr3_nt: TGCGCCAGCTCAACCCCGGGACAGGGAGGGACCGAAGCCAAAAACATTCAGTACTTC

clone_size: NA
v_call: TRBV6-2/TRBV6-3
d_call: NA
j_call: TRBJ1-2
cdr3_aa: CASRNSGIMFDTF
cdr3_nt: TGTGCCAGCAGGAATTCAGGGATAATGTTCGACACCTTC

clone_size: many
v_call: TRBV12-3/TRBV12-4
d_call: NA
j_call: TRBJ2-2
cdr3_aa: CASNMRTTNTGELFF
cdr3_nt: TGTGCCAGCAACATGCGGACGACGAACACCGGGGAGCTGTTTTTT

clone_size: few
v_call: TRBV12-3/TRBV12-4
d_call: TRBD2
j_call: TRBJ2-3
cdr3_aa: CASSFAGVGDTQYF
cdr3_nt: TGTGCCAGCAGTTTCGCGGGAGTTGGAGATACGCAGTATTTT

clone_size: NA
v_call: TRBV7-2
d_call: NA
j_call: TRBJ1-1
cdr3_aa: CASSQGHGNTEAFF
cdr3_nt: TGTGCCAGCAGCCAGGGCCATGGGAACACTGAAGCTTTCTTT

clone_size: few
v_call: TRBV20-1
d_call: TRBD1
j_call: TRBJ1-6
cdr3_aa: CSAPGTGDSPLHF
cdr3_nt: TGCAGTGCTCCTGGGACAGGGGATTCACCCCTCCACTTT

clone_size: few
v_call: TRBV19
d_call: NA
j_call: TRBJ1-1
cdr3_aa: CASRGAGRNTEAFF
cdr3_nt: TGTGCCAGTCGAGGGGCAGGGAGGAACACTGAAGCTTTCTTT

clone_size: NA
v_call: TRBV15
d_call: NA
j_call: TRBJ2-5
cdr3_aa: CATSRDREDQYF
cdr3_nt: TGTGCCACCAGCAGAGATAGGGAGGACCAGTACTTC

clone_size: NA
v_call: TRBV28
d_call: TRBD2
j_call: TRBJ2-1
cdr3_aa: CASSLGLAETCNEQFF
cdr3_nt: TGTGCCAGCAGTTTAGGGCTAGCGGAGACCTGCAATGAGCAGTTCTTC

clone_size: many
v_call: TRBV7-2
d_call: TRBD2
j_call: TRBJ2-1
cdr3_aa: CASSELAGAGNEQFF
cdr3_nt: TGTGCCAGCAGCGAACTAGCGGGAGCGGGCAATGAGCAGTTCTTC

clone_size: NA
v_call: TRBV12-3/TRBV12-4
d_call: NA
j_call: TRBJ1-1
cdr3_aa: CASSFNGVTEAFF
cdr3_nt: TGTGCCAGCAGTTTTAATGGCGTGACAGAAGCTTTCTTT

clone_size: many
v_call: TRBV12-3/TRBV12-4
d_call: NA
j_call: TRBJ1-2
cdr3_aa: CASSLEVGEQGYTF
cdr3_nt: TGTGCCAGCAGTCTGGAGGTTGGGGAGCAGGGCTACACCTTC

clone_size: NA
v_call: TRBV20-1
d_call: NA
j_call: TRBJ1-5
cdr3_aa: CSARRGGRFGPQHF
cdr3_nt: TGCAGTGCTAGGAGGGGCGGCCGTTTTGGGCCCCAGCATTTT

clone_size: many
v_call: TRBV7-2
d_call: TRBD1
j_call: TRBJ1-2
cdr3_aa: CASSITQGVEYGYTF
cdr3_nt: TGTGCCAGCAGCATAACACAGGGGGTAGAATATGGCTACACCTTC

clone_size: few
v_call: TRBV25-1
d_call: TRBD2
j_call: TRBJ2-3
cdr3_aa: CASSDIVREATDTQYF
cdr3_nt: TGTGCCAGCAGTGATATCGTCCGGGAGGCCACAGATACGCAGTATTTT

clone_size: many
v_call: TRBV11-2
d_call: NA
j_call: TRBJ2-5
cdr3_aa: CASSFSDFETQYF
cdr3_nt: TGTGCCAGCAGCTTTAGTGATTTCGAGACCCAGTACTTC

clone_size: NA
v_call: TRBV7-9
d_call: NA
j_call: TRBJ2-6
cdr3_aa: CASSLTGGPGANVLTF
cdr3_nt: TGTGCCAGCAGCTTGACTGGGGGGCCTGGGGCCAACGTCCTGACTTTC

clone_size: many
v_call: TRBV7-3
d_call: NA
j_call: TRBJ2-2
cdr3_aa: CASSLINGGDTGELFF
cdr3_nt: TGTGCCAGCAGCCTTATCAACGGTGGTGACACCGGGGAGCTGTTTTTT

clone_size: NA
v_call: TRBV25-1
d_call: TRBD2
j_call: TRBJ2-3
cdr3_aa: CASSDPTRGRDPYF
cdr3_nt: TGTGCCAGCAGTGACCCGACCCGCGGGAGGGACCCGTATTTT

clone_size: NA
v_call: TRBV9
d_call: NA
j_call: TRBJ2-5
cdr3_aa: CASSTKGWYQETQYF
cdr3_nt: TGTGCCAGCTCCACGAAAGGATGGTACCAAGAGACCCAGTACTTC

clone_size: many
v_call: TRBV6-1
d_call: NA
j_call: TRBJ2-3
cdr3_aa: CASSVASGFSTDTQYF
cdr3_nt: TGTGCCAGCAGTGTGGCCAGCGGGTTTAGCACAGATACGCAGTATTTT

clone_size: few
v_call: TRBV11-2
d_call: NA
j_call: TRBJ2-2
cdr3_aa: CASSPVYTGELFF
cdr3_nt: TGTGCCAGCAGCCCGGTTTACACCGGGGAGCTGTTTTTT

clone_size: few
v_call: TRBV5-1
d_call: NA
j_call: TRBJ2-7
cdr3_aa: CASSLDGDYYYEQYF
cdr3_nt: TGCGCCAGCAGCTTGGATGGTGACTACTACTACGAGCAGTACTTC

clone_size: NA
v_call: TRBV3-1
d_call: NA
j_call: TRBJ2-5
cdr3_aa: CASSPHGREETQYF
cdr3_nt: TGTGCCAGCAGCCCCCATGGGAGAGAAGAGACCCAGTACTTC

clone_size: NA
v_call: TRBV12-3/TRBV12-4
d_call: NA
j_call: TRBJ1-5
cdr3_aa: CASSLGHTQPQHF
cdr3_nt: TGTGCCAGCAGCTTAGGGCACACACAGCCCCAGCATTTT

clone_size: few
v_call: TRBV24-1
d_call: TRBD1
j_call: TRBJ2-3
cdr3_aa: CATSDPGTGRSDTQYF
cdr3_nt: TGTGCCACCAGTGACCCCGGGACAGGGCGGTCAGATACGCAGTATTTT

clone_size: few
v_call: TRBV20-1
d_call: NA
j_call: TRBJ2-3
cdr3_aa: CSARPSTDTQYF
cdr3_nt: TGCAGTGCTAGGCCTAGCACAGATACGCAGTATTTT

clone_size: NA
v_call: TRBV6-2/TRBV6-3
d_call: TRBD1
j_call: TRBJ1-1
cdr3_aa: CASSKNTGGDAFF
cdr3_nt: TGTGCCAGCAGCAAAAACACAGGGGGCGATGCTTTCTTT

clone_size: NA
v_call: TRBV7-2
d_call: TRBD1
j_call: TRBJ1-2
cdr3_aa: CASSLGTGDGYTF
cdr3_nt: TGTGCCAGCAGCTTAGGGACAGGAGATGGCTACACCTTC

clone_size: NA
v_call: TRBV4-3
d_call: NA
j_call: TRBJ2-4
cdr3_aa: CASSQGYAPGRKDLGAKNIQYF
cdr3_nt: TGCGCCAGCAGCCAAGGTTACGCCCCGGGGAGGAAAGACCTGGGTGCCAAAAACATTCAGTACTTC